This entry lists 15 T cell receptor beta chains sequenced from one sample in a study of PD-1 blockade in classical Hodgkin lymphoma (dated by TCRdb to the early 2020s). According to the study, the label for this sample's time point signals: cycle 1 day 1 (C1D1), immediately before nivolumab initiation. Relapse after autologous stem cell transplantation had occurred in all trial patients, and cohorts A, B and C were distinguished by prior brentuximab vedotin exposure. The protocol used for the library was the immunoSEQ multiplex PCR assay. TCRdb carries this immuneACCESS record with in-frame sequences only. Its versions omit some clonotypes, under half of them owing to an unresolved V gene in the studies checked, with the rest unexplained. Within this sample are under 95,000 clones, with 93% of them counted one time only. 7.5% to 9.5% of the sample lies in the top ten. The source material was peripheral blood mononuclear cells (PBMCs), sampled at baseline. These receptors all come from a human donor with classical Hodgkin lymphoma.

The chain joins TRBV30 to TRBJ2-1; perhaps TRBD1 as D (6 bases). The CDR3 is 12 amino acids. Trimming took off 3 bases at V and 7 bases at J, with 10 bases between the two ends. Germline CDR1 is GTSNPN and CDR2 is SVGIG (reference sequence). The CDR3, as DNA: TGTGCCTGGAGGGAACAGGGTAATGAGCAGTTCTTC. Translated: CAWREQGNEQFF.

This clone was seen more than once but under ten times. The genes are TRBV6-5 and TRBJ2-5, with TRBD2 as a possible D gene (5 bases). The CDR3 is 14 residues long. Trimming left V 6 bases short and J 1 base short, with 12 bases between. Germline loops: CDR1 MNHEY, CDR2 SVGAGI. CDR3 amino acids: CASRRVGVQETQYF. The CDR3 DNA is TGTGCCAGCAGGCGGGTCGGAGTCCAAGAGACCCAGTACTTC.

The genes are TRBV19 and TRBJ2-1; 11 nucleotides match TRBD1. This CDR3 contains 19 residues. The germline CDR1 and CDR2 sequences are LNHDA and SQIVND (reference sequence). With 3 bases clipped from V and 1 base from J, the junction kept 11 bases outside the gene matches. CDR3 nucleotide sequence: TGTGCCAGTAGTATTGTTTGGACAGGGGGCGGCAGTTCCTACAATGAGCAGTTCTTC. The encoded protein is CASSIVWTGGGSSYNEQFF.

This chain connects TRBV29-1 to TRBJ2-3, with D possibly matching TRBD2 (6 bases). This CDR3 comprises 14 residues. Trimming stripped 7 bases from V and 4 bases from J, with 18 bases between. Germline V gives CDR1 SQVTM, CDR2 ANQGSEA. The CDR3 bases are TGCAGCGCTGGTGGGGCCGGGGGAGCAGATACGCAGTATTTT. This gives the protein CSAGGAGGADTQYF.

The rearrangement links TRBV5-1 to TRBJ2-1, with TRBD2 identical over 9 bases. V was pared by 0 bases and J by 0 bases, with 7 bases of the junction left unmatched. The CDR3 consists of 18 residues. Germline CDR1 and CDR2: SGHRS and YFSETQ. The CDR3 DNA sequence: TGCGCCAGCAGCTTGGGTTCTAGCGGGAAAAGCTCCTACAATGAGCAGTTCTTC. Translating it yields CASSLGSSGKSSYNEQFF.

The V call is TRBV13, the J call TRBJ2-3; 10 bases are a match to TRBD2. The trim removed 1 base at V and 2 bases at J, leaving 9 bases unmatched. Germline CDR1 is PRHDT and CDR2 is FYEKMQ (reference sequence). This CDR3 has 18 amino acids. The CDR3 spells CASSLDGASGGFTDTQYF. CDR3 bases: TGTGCCAGCAGCTTAGACGGGGCTAGCGGGGGTTTCACAGATACGCAGTATTTT.

The chain joins TRBV4-1 to TRBJ2-6; maybe TRBD2 (6 bases). This CDR3 contains 19 residues. The V gene's germline CDR1 is MGHRA and CDR2 YSYEKL. The V gene lost 0 bases and the J gene lost 2 bases, with 17 bases spanning the gap. In DNA, the CDR3 is TGCGCCAGCAGCCAAGATCTAGTGACTAGTTCGACTGGGGCCAACGTCCTGACTTTC. Its protein product is CASSQDLVTSSTGANVLTF.

V and J are TRBV20-1 and TRBJ2-7; tentatively, D is TRBD2 (5 bases). The V end was cut by 5 bases, the J end by 3 bases, with 8 bases between. The CDR3 contains 11 residues. CDR1 is DFQATT and CDR2 is SNEGSKA in the germline V gene (reference sequence). This CDR3 reads CSAPAGYEQYF. In nucleotides, the CDR3 is TGCAGTGCTCCGGCGGGCTACGAGCAGTACTTC.

This clone showed up just once. The chain uses TRBV18 and TRBJ2-5; D is ambiguous. The V and J ends lost 6 bases and 3 bases respectively, with 5 bases between them. This CDR3 is 11 amino acids long. The germline V gene has CDR1 KGHSH and CDR2 LQKENI. The CDR3 here is CASSHKETQYF. CDR3 nucleotides: TGTGCCAGCTCCCACAAAGAGACCCAGTACTTC.

The chain combines TRBV6-4 with TRBJ2-3, with 11 nucleotides matching TRBD2. After removal of 5 bases from V and 3 bases from J, the junction contained 4 bases not matched to a gene. Germline assignment: CDR1 MRHNA and CDR2 SNTAGT. This CDR3 has 15 residues. CDR3 coding DNA: TGTGCCAGCAGTATAGCGGGGGGGCTAACAGATACGCAGTATTTT. Protein: CASSIAGGLTDTQYF.

The chain combines TRBV9 with TRBJ2-1; tentatively, D is TRBD1 or TRBD2 (5 bases each). Trimming shortened V by 3 bases and J by 7 bases, and 14 bases separated the two germline ends. CDR1 SGDLS and CDR2 YYNGEE come from the germline V gene. This CDR3 comprises 14 residues. The CDR3 reads CASSGGVTGNEQFF. The CDR3 bases are TGTGCCAGCAGCGGAGGGGTGACCGGGAATGAGCAGTTCTTC.

This chain uses TRBV7-9 with TRBJ2-7, with D maybe TRBD2 (6 bases). Trimming shortened V by 5 bases and J by 4 bases, and 21 bases separated the two germline ends. The CDR3 spans 16 residues. CDR1 SEHNR and CDR2 FQNEAQ come from the germline V gene (reference sequence). CDR3 DNA sequence: TGTGCCAGCAGCCCGCCTTTGGGGGGATCCAATTACGAGCAGTACTTC. Encoded protein: CASSPPLGGSNYEQYF.

The chain employs TRBV4-3 and TRBJ1-1, with D hard to call. From germline, CDR1 is LGHNA and CDR2 YSLEER. The CDR3 loop spans 13 amino acids. Trimming removed 4 bases at V and 2 bases at J, with 8 bases between. CDR3 sequence: CASSLNYNTEAFF. DNA of the CDR3: TGCGCCAGCAGCCTCAATTATAACACTGAAGCTTTCTTT.

The sample holds one count of this clone. The chain links TRBV9 to TRBJ1-1; D is undetermined. The CDR3 is 14 residues long. Deletions cut 3 bases from V and 6 bases from J, with 15 bases between. Germline CDR1 and CDR2: SGDLS and YYNGEE. DNA for the CDR3: TGTGCCAGCAGCGCCCAGACCGGAGGCCCTGAAGCTTTCTTT. Protein sequence: CASSAQTGGPEAFF.

The gene calls are TRBV29-1 and TRBJ2-7; 9 nucleotides match TRBD1. CDR1 is SQVTM, CDR2 ANQGSEA, per germline. The CDR3 totals 16 residues. V lost 6 bases to trimming and J lost 3 bases; unmatched junction nucleotides: 15. As DNA, the CDR3 is TGCAGCGTCTCCGGGACAGGGAGTACCGACGGCTACGAGCAGTACTTC. Its protein product is CSVSGTGSTDGYEQYF.